This entry concerns a single T cell receptor beta chain. The data belong to a study of blood T cell repertoires in COVID-19. Here immunoSEQ multiplex PCR was the method, and the copy in TCRdb shows in-frame clones only, minus some. The data show roughly 99,000 clones, approximately 88% seen once. Trimming left V 6 bases short and J 2 bases short, with 16 bases between. The CDR3 extends over 15 amino acids. Germline loops: CDR1 MNHEY, CDR2 SVGAGI. The sample was peripheral blood. The clonotype comes from a man aged 45 to 65 with active or convalescent COVID-19. J is TRBJ1-1 and V is TRBV6-5; D unresolved. Written as DNA, the CDR3 is TGTGCCAGCAGGTCGGTGGCCGGGGAAAACACTGAAGCTTTCTTT. Its protein is CASRSVAGENTEAFF.